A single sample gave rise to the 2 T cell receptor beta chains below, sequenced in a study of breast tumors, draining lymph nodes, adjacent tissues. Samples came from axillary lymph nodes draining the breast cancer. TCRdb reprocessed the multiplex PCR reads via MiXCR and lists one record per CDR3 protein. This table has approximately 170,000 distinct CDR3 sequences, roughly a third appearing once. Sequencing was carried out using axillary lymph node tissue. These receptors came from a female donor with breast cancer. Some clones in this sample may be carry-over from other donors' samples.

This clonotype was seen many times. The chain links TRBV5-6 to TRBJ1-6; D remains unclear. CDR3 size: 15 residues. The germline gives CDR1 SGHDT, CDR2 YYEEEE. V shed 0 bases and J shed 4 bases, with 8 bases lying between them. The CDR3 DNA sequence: TGTGCCAGCAGCTTGGAGTCGGTATATAATTCACCCCTCCACTTT. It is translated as CASSLESVYNSPLHF.

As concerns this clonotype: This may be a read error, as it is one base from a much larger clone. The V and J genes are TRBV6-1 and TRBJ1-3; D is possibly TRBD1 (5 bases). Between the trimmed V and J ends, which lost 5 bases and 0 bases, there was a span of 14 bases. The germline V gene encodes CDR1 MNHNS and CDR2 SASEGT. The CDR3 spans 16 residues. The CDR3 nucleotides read TGTGCCAGCAGTCCCTCGGGACGAAGCTCTGGAAACACCATATATTTT. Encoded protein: CASSPSGRSSGNTIYF.